The present TCR beta chain was sequenced within a study of shared clonotypes between healthy human individuals. The naive CD8 fraction comprised CD45RO-negative cells positively selected for CCR7 and excluded terminally differentiated effector memory CD45RA+ cells. Donors had no recently reported acute infections or vaccinations and were HIV-negative. The CDR3 loop spans 15 amino acids. Germline loops: CDR1 WNHNN, CDR2 SYGVQD (reference sequence). The V end lost 2 bases, the J end lost 3 bases, and 12 bases lay between the germline ends. The authors' processing: Junction-only sequences without quality scores came from ImmunoSEQ, so filtering differed. The table came from immunoSEQ multiplex PCR; TCRdb's copy has only in-frame clones and leaves some out. That table furnishes V, J and clone size, whereas the DNA furnished D and trimming. The profile covers roughly 810,000 clones, with 95% to 97% appearing a single time and less than 0.25% taken by the ten largest.

The sample was naive CD8+ T cells sorted from blood. The sequence was collected from a man aged 25-45 years in good health. The chain links TRBV10-1 to TRBJ2-3, with unresolved D. CDR3 nucleotide sequence: TGCGCCAGCAGTGAGGTAGCCCAATGGACAGATACGCAGTATTTT. This translates into CASSEVAQWTDTQYF.